These T cell receptor beta chains were read from a single sample in a study of T cell repertoires in ileal Crohn's disease. Libraries were prepared by immunoSEQ multiplex PCR; TCRdb keeps only in-frame clonotypes and omits some of them. Counted here are about 5,400 clones, roughly 80% occurring once; the ten biggest clones make up roughly 13%. Sequencing input: ileal tissue. Receptors were obtained from an adult with Crohn's disease. The CDR3 runs from the conserved cysteine through the conserved F or W. The D gene is left open where the match is weak. Some rows mark clone size as missing; the rest say once, few, many or name a class of expanded clone.

>TRBJ2-7|TRBD2|18|TRBV14|-
CASSQDTRVAGVRYEQYF
TGTGCCAGCAGCCAAGACACCCGGGTAGCGGGAGTTCGCTACGAGCAGTACTTC
>TRBJ1-2|-|13|TRBV28|-
CASTSARVRGYTF
TGTGCCAGCACTAGCGCCAGGGTACGTGGCTACACCTTC
>TRBJ2-7|TRBD2|18|TRBV7-3|-
CASRAPGRGLVFTYEQYF
TGTGCCAGCAGAGCCCCGGGAAGGGGACTAGTTTTTACCTACGAGCAGTACTTC
>TRBJ2-1|-|14|TRBV12-5|-
CASGLNGGGLEQFF
TGTGCTAGTGGTCTAAATGGAGGGGGCCTTGAGCAGTTCTTC
>TRBJ2-1|-|14|TRBV19|-
CASSALQGYNEQFF
TGTGCCAGTAGTGCTCTACAGGGATACAATGAGCAGTTCTTC
>TRBJ1-2|-|15|TRBV6-5|-
CASSYRGQGDYGYTF
TGTGCCAGCAGTTACCGGGGGCAGGGTGATTATGGCTACACCTTC
>TRBJ2-4|TRBD1|16|TRBV9|once
CASSPGTDSLKNIQYF
TGTGCCAGCAGCCCAGGGACAGATTCCCTCAAAAACATTCAGTACTTC
>TRBJ1-6|TRBD1|14|TRBV19|-
CASSDRVGNSPLHF
TGTGCCAGTTCGGACAGGGTCGGTAATTCACCCCTCCACTTT
>TRBJ1-2|TRBD1|15|TRBV6-5|-
CASSRGTGYAYGYTF
TGTGCCAGCAGCCGCGGGACAGGGTACGCGTATGGCTACACCTTC
>TRBJ1-1|-|14|TRBV5-1|-
CASSSQTPNTEAFF
TGCGCCAGCAGCTCCCAGACACCGAACACTGAAGCTTTCTTT
>TRBJ2-3|-|12|TRBV7-2|-
CASSGPLDTQYF
TGTGCCAGCAGCGGCCCTCTGGATACGCAGTATTTT